The entry below gives a single T cell receptor (beta chain) sequence along with its context. These data belong to a study of blood T cell repertoires in COVID-19. Study details: Some COVID-19 samples were acute and others convalescent; all came from the United States, Italy and Spain. The cDNA or gDNA used as material had been derived from T cells, B-cell-depleted T cells, or PBMCs.

Here immunoSEQ multiplex PCR was the method, and the copy in TCRdb shows in-frame clones only, minus some. The table shows hundreds of thousands of clones, with 70% to 90% occurring only once. Seattle patients were enrolled during active infection and followed longitudinally. The sample consisted of peripheral blood. The sequence derives from a man aged 50-60 years with COVID-19, enrolled during active disease.

CDR3 nucleotides: TGTGCCAGCAGGACCCTGATACCCGTGGAGTGGGGCTACACCTTC. As protein: CASRTLIPVEWGYTF. The V and J genes are TRBV7-2 and TRBJ1-2; no definite D call. This CDR3 comprises 15 residues. Germline CDR1 reads SGHTA; CDR2 reads FQGNSA. V was pared by 6 bases and J by 8 bases, with 22 bases between.